The 15 T cell receptor beta chains presented below share a single source sample, sequenced in a study of T cells in localized non-small cell lung cancer. The protocol was immunoSEQ multiplex PCR, while the TCRdb copy is restricted to in-frame clones and leaves out a portion. The top ten hold roughly 15% of the sample, which has 1,500 to 2,000 clones, 24% seen once. This sample comprised normal lung tissue next to the tumor, obtained before any cancer treatment. The receptors shown here come from a female donor of 60 years or more with stage II lung adenocarcinoma.

This clone was observed a few times. This chain joins TRBV4-1 and TRBJ2-4, with no clear D. V was shortened by 1 base and J by 1 base, with 11 bases between the two germline ends. Germline assignment: CDR1 MGHRA and CDR2 YSYEKL. This CDR3 comprises 16 residues. The CDR3 is CASSQGSSRAKNIQYF. The CDR3 nucleotides are TGCGCCAGCAGCCAAGGAAGCAGTCGGGCCAAAAACATTCAGTACTTC.

This chain connects TRBV29-1 to TRBJ1-2; D gene uncertain. V was cut by 0 bases and J by 4 bases, with 9 bases left in between. In germline, CDR1 is SQVTM, CDR2 ANQGSEA. This CDR3 spans 13 amino acids. The CDR3 sequence: CSVEDERIYGYTF. Here the CDR3 DNA reads TGCAGCGTTGAAGATGAAAGGATCTATGGCTACACCTTC.

The chain uses TRBV5-1 and TRBJ1-5, with 8 bases lining up with TRBD1. The trim removed 4 bases at V and 7 bases at J, leaving 10 bases unmatched. Germline loops: CDR1 SGHRS, CDR2 YFSETQ. This CDR3 contains 15 residues. In nucleotides, the CDR3 is TGCGCCAGCAGCCAAACGACAGGGGCGGAACAGCCCCAGCATTTT. Amino acids: CASSQTTGAEQPQHF. Supplemented by reference TRBV5-1 and TRBJ1-5, the full variable domain reads KAGVTQTPRYLIKTRGQQVTLSCSPISGHRSVSWYQQTPGQGLQFLFEYFSETQRNKGNFPGRFSGRQFSNSRSEMNVSTLELGDSALYLCASSQTTGAEQPQHFGDGTRLSIL.

The chain is built from TRBV28 and TRBJ2-7; 8 nucleotides align to TRBD2. Germline CDR1 is MDHEN and CDR2 is SYDVKM. With 7 bases clipped from V and 5 bases from J, the junction kept 10 bases outside the gene matches. The CDR3 covers 14 residues. The chain's CDR3 is CASTLERESNEQYF. CDR3 DNA sequence: TGTGCCAGCACCCTTGAGCGGGAGTCAAACGAGCAGTACTTC.

V is TRBV28 and J is TRBJ2-5, with 11 bases aligning to TRBD2. CDR3 length: 13 residues. J was trimmed by 4 bases and V by 11 bases; bases with no gene match: 6. CDR1 and CDR2 (germline): MDHEN, SYDVKM. CDR3 protein: CAATSGSLETQYF. CDR3 DNA sequence: TGTGCCGCCACTAGCGGGAGTTTAGAGACCCAGTACTTC.

This chain joins TRBV19 and TRBJ1-2; possible D gene TRBD1, 5 bases. V gave up 5 bases and J gave up 5 bases, with 15 bases separating them. The germline CDR1 and CDR2 sequences are LNHDA and SQIVND (reference sequence). This CDR3 has 14 residues. Written as DNA, the CDR3 is TGTGCCAGTAGTTCGGCGGGACTAGAGTATGGCTACACCTTC. Its translation: CASSSAGLEYGYTF.

V gene TRBV19 combines with J gene TRBJ2-1; 7 positions agree with TRBD1. The V and J ends lost 3 bases and 8 bases, in that order; junction bases with no gene match: 4. The CDR3 runs 13 residues. Per germline, CDR1 LNHDA and CDR2 SQIVND (reference sequence). CDR3 region: CASSIRQGDEQFF. CDR3 in DNA: TGTGCCAGTAGTATCCGACAGGGCGATGAGCAGTTCTTC.

This clone came up once. V gene TRBV30 combines with J gene TRBJ2-1; 10 bases are a match to TRBD2. Per the germline V gene, CDR1 is GTSNPN and CDR2 is SVGIG (reference sequence). The CDR3 runs 15 residues. V shed 7 bases, J shed 9 bases, and the junction held 15 bases outside the gene matches. The chain's CDR3 is CASKSASGRGGEQFF. CDR3 bases: TGTGCCTCGAAATCGGCAAGCGGGAGGGGAGGTGAGCAGTTCTTC.

This chain joins TRBV29-1 and TRBJ2-1; 11 bases line up with TRBD2. CDR1 and CDR2 from the germline V gene are SQVTM and ANQGSEA. J was trimmed by 6 bases and V by 7 bases; bases with no gene match: 8. The CDR3 has 14 residues. The CDR3 loop is CSAQIAGGPNEQFF. CDR3 nucleotide sequence: TGCAGCGCTCAAATAGCGGGAGGGCCCAATGAGCAGTTCTTC.

CDR3 bases: TGTGCCAGCAGTGAAGAAGGACGCGTCAATCAGCCCCAGCATTTT. Its translation: CASSEEGRVNQPQHF. The chain has TRBV6-1 and TRBJ1-5; D is unclear. The germline V gene encodes CDR1 MNHNS and CDR2 SASEGT. V was pared by 1 base and J by 3 bases, with 10 bases between. The CDR3 contains 15 residues.

V is TRBV29-1 and J is TRBJ2-3, with D perhaps matching TRBD1 or TRBD2 (6 bases each). Trimming stripped 7 bases from V and 4 bases from J, with 15 bases between. This CDR3 region has 13 residues. The germline gives CDR1 SQVTM, CDR2 ANQGSEA. The CDR3 sequence: CSAGWRGADTQYF. CDR3 nucleotide sequence: TGCAGCGCGGGCTGGAGGGGGGCAGATACGCAGTATTTT.

The V call is TRBV11-3, the J call TRBJ2-7; 7 nucleotides match TRBD2. Germline trimming cut 5 bases from V and 0 bases from J; bases unmatched to any gene: 7. CDR1 SGHNT and CDR2 YENEEA come from the germline V gene. The CDR3 spans 15 residues. The chain's CDR3 is CASSPWEGSSYEQYF. CDR3 in DNA: TGTGCCAGCAGCCCGTGGGAGGGAAGCTCCTACGAGCAGTACTTC.

The chain joins TRBV28 to TRBJ2-7; TRBD2 is a possible D gene (6 bases). The CDR3 is 13 amino acids. The V end lost 6 bases, the J end lost 7 bases, and 16 bases lay between the germline ends. CDR1 and CDR2 from the germline V gene are MDHEN and SYDVKM. CDR3 nucleotides: TGTGCCAGCAGCCGCGGGGTGTCGGGGGAGCAGTACTTC. Translating it yields CASSRGVSGEQYF.

This clone was counted between two and nine times. The chain links TRBV7-6 to TRBJ1-6; maybe TRBD1 (6 bases). Trimming took 5 bases from V and 4 from J, leaving 15 bases between them. Looked up from germline, CDR1 is SGHVS and CDR2 is FNYEAQ. CDR3 size: 16 residues. The CDR3 reads CASSPLGQSYNSPLHF. In nucleotides, the CDR3 is TGTGCCAGCAGCCCGCTAGGACAGAGTTATAATTCACCCCTCCACTTT.

The chain couples TRBV19 to TRBJ2-3; D perhaps matches TRBD2 (6 bases). The CDR3 totals 14 residues. V gave up 4 bases and J gave up 9 bases, with 17 bases separating them. CDR1 and CDR2 from the germline V gene are LNHDA and SQIVND (reference sequence). CDR3 DNA sequence: TGTGCCAGTAGTAACCAGGCCTCGGGGAGGACGCAGTATTTT. As protein: CASSNQASGRTQYF.